The sequence of this TCR beta chain was determined in a study of blood T cell repertoires in COVID-19 (TCRdb year 2020). Concerning the study at large: Samples covering the acute and convalescent phases of COVID-19 were provided by collaborators in the United States, Italy and Spain. The material from the prospective study consisted of cDNA or gDNA derived from T cells, B-cell-depleted T cells, or PBMCs. Subjects who had been exposed to COVID-19, were actively infected with it, or had recovered from it provided the deeply sampled blood TCRbeta repertoires that made up the dataset. The repertoires were made available in a free public database intended to serve as a resource for research on the immune response to SARS-CoV-2. The samples were drawn from two sources: the first 160 participants of the ongoing ImmuneRACE study, and 1,200 or so subjects contributed by 6 global collaborators. The sample metadata nearly always contained a de-identified subject ID, COVID-19 status, age in years and sex. Where HLA class I and class II types were available, the types were taken from metadata supplied by the sample provider, not from assay-based typing. Paper-wide results and their limitations: Clinical and demographic metadata were provided uncurated, with the amount varying by source and participant.

The collaborating institutions used their own protocols to collect whole blood in K2EDTA tubes. For TCRbeta analysis, collaborator samples were shipped as frozen whole blood, as isolated PBMCs, or as DNA extracted from either sample type. Looking up the germline V gene yields CDR1 SGDLS and CDR2 YYNGEE. Including cysteine and phenylalanine, the CDR3 has 15 amino acids. The retained sequence is limited to the CDR3, 45 bases, with the frame set at the first base. V is cut back by 0 bases and J by 10 bases, with 6 bases in the junction unmatched. As for this clone: It lacks a known antigen. Base qualities are missing; no much larger clone stands one base away.

TCRbeta CDR3 regions were amplified from genomic DNA using the immunoSEQ Assay, a bias-controlled multiplex PCR. The study's own analysis went as follows. The number of nucleated cells in each sample was estimated by amplification of reference gene primers within the assay. To quantify the absolute abundance of each unique TCRbeta CDR3 rearrangement, sequence reads were collapsed and filtered. Productive Simpson clonality was computed per sample as the square root of Simpson's diversity index over productive rearrangements. TCRdb re-hosts the immuneACCESS table, in-frame sequences only. Its copies lack some clones; in the studies checked, an unresolved V gene accounts for under half of them, and the cause for the rest is not known. V, J and clone size derive from that table, while D and trimming were established from the DNA sequence. The table for this sample lists some 26,000 clones; around 85% of them were counted only once. The top ten clones comprise about 16% of the sample.

Recombination connected TRBV9 to TRBJ1-6; 8 central nucleotides agree with TRBD1. The sample consisted of peripheral blood. The source of this sequence is a human donor in a cohort sampled during active COVID-19. The CDR3 protein: CASSVEGQGGSPLHF. The DNA is as follows: TGTGCCAGCAGCGTAGAAGGACAGGGAGGATCACCCCTCCACTTT. This CDR3, with the reference TRBV9 and TRBJ1-6 proteins standing in past its ends, gives the full variable domain DSGVTQTPKHLITATGQRVTLRCSPRSGDLSVYWYQQSLDQGLQFLIQYYNGEERAKGNILERFSAQQFPDLHSELNLSSLELGDSALYFCASSVEGQGGSPLHFGNGTRLTVT.